Below, 27 T cell receptor beta chains from the same sample are listed, as sequenced in a study of neurological immune-mediated disorders (dated 2019 in TCRdb). The library was prepared using 5' RACE. Data came from an Illumina HiSeq 2500. The raw public data were reprocessed by TCRdb itself: fastp quality trimming at Q25, MiXCR clonotype calling, in-frame beta chains only. Records with the same CDR3 protein are collapsed into one entry carrying the most frequent genes and DNA. Counted in this sample were about 66,000 distinct CDR3 sequences; roughly 4.8% of them appeared once. The ten biggest clones cover 6.9% of the sample. Source material: PBMCs. The origin of the receptors is a man younger than 45 with multiple sclerosis.

This clonotype has ten or more counts. The chain is built from TRBV6-2 or TRBV6-3 and TRBJ1-1; the D is unclear. Germline loops: CDR1 MNHEY, CDR2 SVGEGT. V was cut by 0 bases and J by 6 bases, with 11 bases left in between. The CDR3 has 14 residues. DNA for the CDR3: TGTGCCAGCAGTTACTCATCCGGGGTACCTGAAGCTTTCTTT. This gives the protein CASSYSSGVPEAFF.

Many counts were recorded for this clonotype. The genes are TRBV20-1 and TRBJ2-1; the D is unclear. The germline V gene has CDR1 DFQATT and CDR2 SNEGSKA (reference sequence). The ends were cut back, 4 bases at V and 5 bases at J, with 6 bases in the middle. The CDR3 is 11 residues long. CDR3 DNA sequence: TGCAGTGCTACCCCGGACAATGAGCAGTTCTTC. Protein: CSATPDNEQFF.

In this sample, this clonotype turned up many times. The chain joins TRBV3-1 to TRBJ1-3; D is unresolved. V gave up 3 bases and J gave up 4 bases, with 7 bases separating them. Germline V gene sequence: CDR1 LGHDT, CDR2 YNNKEL (reference sequence). The CDR3 runs to 13 residues. CDR3 DNA: TGTGCCAGCAGCCAGGGTCGGGGAAACACCATATATTTT. It encodes CASSQGRGNTIYF.

The gene calls are TRBV27 and TRBJ1-5; no clear D gene. Looked up from germline, CDR1 is MNHEY and CDR2 is SMNVEV (reference sequence). This CDR3 comprises 17 residues. V was shortened by 2 bases and J by 3 bases, with 17 bases between the two germline ends. In DNA, the CDR3 is TGTGCCAGCAGTTTAAGGTTGGGAGGAGACGACAATCAGCCCCAGCATTTT. Its translation is CASSLRLGGDDNQPQHF.

This clonotype was picked up many times. The chain uses TRBV29-1 and TRBJ2-3; a weak D match, TRBD1 (5 bases). CDR1 and CDR2 (germline): SQVTM, ANQGSEA. V gave up 6 bases and J gave up 4 bases, with 26 bases separating them. The CDR3 is made up of 17 amino acids. The CDR3 DNA follows: TGCAGCGTCGCCAGGGCCTGGACACCCTCTTCAGCAGATACGCAGTATTTT. Its protein product is CSVARAWTPSSADTQYF.

This clonotype has at least ten counts. The V call is TRBV29-1, the J call TRBJ2-7, with 9 bases identical to TRBD1. The germline gives CDR1 SQVTM, CDR2 ANQGSEA. After removal of 7 bases from V and 7 bases from J, the junction contained 8 bases not matched to a gene. The CDR3 contains 12 residues. CDR3 protein: CSAQGTGNEQYF. In nucleotides, the CDR3 is TGCAGCGCCCAGGGGACAGGGAATGAGCAGTACTTC.

Remarks on this clonotype: A much larger clone lies a single base off, so this may be a read error. The chain links TRBV27 to TRBJ2-2, with no clear D. This CDR3 is built from 14 residues. Deletions cut 1 base from V and 4 bases from J, with 7 bases between. The germline gives CDR1 MNHEY, CDR2 SMNVEV (reference sequence). The CDR3 loop is CASSLFTFTGELFF. CDR3 coding DNA: TGTGCCAGCAGTTTATTCACCTTCACCGGGGAGCTGTTTTTT.

The sample holds many counts of this clonotype. The CDR3 is CASSSGGVYMNTEAFF. CDR3 DNA sequence: TGTGCCAGCAGCTCCGGGGGGGTATATATGAACACTGAAGCTTTCTTT. The V gene is TRBV7-8, the J gene TRBJ1-1; possibly TRBD1 for D (5 bases). Germline V gene data show CDR1 as SGHVS and CDR2 as FQNEAQ. V shed 4 bases and J shed 0 bases, with 15 bases lying between them. CDR3 length: 16 amino acids.

This clonotype was seen ten or more times. The chain recombines TRBV20-1 with TRBJ2-3; 9 nucleotides align to TRBD2. The germline V gene encodes CDR1 DFQATT and CDR2 SNEGSKA (reference sequence). CDR3 length: 15 amino acids. V trimming: 5 bases; J trimming: 8 bases; junction bases outside the gene matches: 14. The CDR3, as DNA: TGCAGTGCTCCCCCCGCCGGGGCGGGGGGGTCTACGCAGTATTTT. This sequence encodes CSAPPAGAGGSTQYF.

This clonotype occurred many times. The rearrangement uses TRBV5-1 and TRBJ1-1, with 8 bases lining up with TRBD1. The CDR3 runs to 15 residues. V dropped 4 bases and J dropped 7; count of bases not matched to a gene: 12. The germline V gene has CDR1 SGHRS and CDR2 YFSETQ. CDR3 DNA: TGCGCCAGCAGCCCCCGGACAGGGAGTATTATTGAAGCTTTCTTT. Protein: CASSPRTGSIIEAFF.

In this sample, this clonotype turned up a few times. The chain has TRBV12-3 or TRBV12-4 and TRBJ1-2; 7 nucleotides line up with TRBD1. V lost 1 base to trimming and J lost 8 bases; unmatched junction nucleotides: 16. CDR3 length: 17 amino acids. The CDR3 reads CASSLGAGYRGVEGYTF. The CDR3 coding sequence is TGTGCCAGCAGTTTAGGAGCCGGGTACAGGGGAGTAGAAGGCTACACCTTC.

Ten or more counts support this clonotype. This chain links TRBV5-1 with TRBJ1-1, with D hard to call. CDR1 is SGHRS, CDR2 YFSETQ, per germline. The CDR3 has 14 amino acids. Trimming cost V 2 bases and J 2 bases, with 10 bases left between them. The CDR3 reads CASSFDGGNTEAFF. The DNA for the CDR3 is TGCGCCAGCAGCTTTGATGGCGGTAACACTGAAGCTTTCTTT.

This clonotype has at least ten counts. V is TRBV20-1 and J is TRBJ1-5; D is perhaps TRBD1 (6 bases). V lost 2 bases to trimming and J lost 4 bases, with 9 bases between them. Germline assignment: CDR1 DFQATT and CDR2 SNEGSKA (reference sequence). The length of the CDR3 is 13 residues. CDR3 region: CSARSGANQPQHF. CDR3 nucleotide sequence: TGCAGTGCTAGATCAGGGGCAAATCAGCCCCAGCATTTT.

This clonotype was observed at least ten times. The chain recombines TRBV30 with TRBJ2-2, with a possible D match to TRBD1 (6 bases). V was trimmed by 4 bases and J by 0 bases, leaving 21 bases between them. Germline V lookup: CDR1 GTSNPN, CDR2 SVGIG (reference sequence). This CDR3 comprises 18 residues. The CDR3 here is CAWNPEDQGPANTGELFF. The CDR3 DNA sequence: TGTGCCTGGAACCCGGAAGACCAGGGGCCGGCGAACACCGGGGAGCTGTTTTTT.

This clonotype was seen only a few times. This chain connects TRBV6-5 to TRBJ1-2; D ambiguous. There are 15 residues in the CDR3. Trimming took 0 bases from V and 8 from J, leaving 16 bases between them. Germline V gene lookup returns CDR1 MNHEY and CDR2 SVGAGI. The DNA of the CDR3 is TGTGCCAGCAGTTACTCAGGGCGGATAACTATGGGCTACACCTTC. Translation: CASSYSGRITMGYTF.

The table lists this clonotype with many counts. This rearrangement joins TRBV4-1 to TRBJ2-3; 9 positions agree with TRBD2. CDR3 length: 18 amino acids. J was trimmed by 0 bases and V by 6 bases; bases with no gene match: 13. Germline lookup yields CDR1 MGHRA and CDR2 YSYEKL. CDR3 nucleotide sequence: TGCGCCAGCAGGCTGAGACAAGCGGGGGGCTTCAGCACAGATACGCAGTATTTT. Amino acids: CASRLRQAGGFSTDTQYF.

This clonotype appeared many times. This chain uses TRBV24-1 with TRBJ2-1, with 8 positions matching TRBD2. Germline CDR1 is KGHDR and CDR2 is SFDVKD. V lost 0 bases, J lost 5 bases, and 8 bases stayed unmatched. CDR3 size: 17 residues. The DNA for the CDR3 is TGTGCCACCAGTGATTTGCTCCCAGCGGGGGCTGACAATGAGCAGTTCTTC. Translating gives CATSDLLPAGADNEQFF.

By share of the sample, this clonotype is medium-sized. The chain is built from TRBV28 and TRBJ2-3; 8 nucleotides align to TRBD1. The CDR3 totals 14 residues. J was trimmed by 1 base and V by 4 bases; bases with no gene match: 1. Germline lookup yields CDR1 MDHEN and CDR2 SYDVKM. The CDR3 here is CASSSGGGTDTQYF. The CDR3 DNA is TGTGCCAGCAGTTCAGGGGGCGGCACAGATACGCAGTATTTT.

This clonotype was found many times. The chain carries TRBV4-1 and TRBJ1-2, with a possible D match to TRBD1 (5 bases). V lost 0 bases, J lost 8 bases, and 16 bases lay in between. CDR3 size: 15 residues. Germline V CDR1 and CDR2: MGHRA, YSYEKL. CDR3 amino acids: CASSQDGAGPSGYTF. CDR3 in DNA: TGCGCCAGCAGCCAAGATGGGGCAGGACCCTCAGGCTACACCTTC.

This clonotype was seen at least ten times. The chain joins TRBV28 to TRBJ1-4, with 8 nucleotides matching TRBD1. The germline V gene has CDR1 MDHEN and CDR2 SYDVKM. CDR3 size: 16 residues. V trimming: 4 bases; J trimming: 6 bases; junction bases outside the gene matches: 10. CDR3 sequence reads: CASSSGQEAEYEKLFF. The CDR3 DNA follows: TGTGCCAGCAGTTCGGGACAGGAGGCCGAATATGAAAAACTGTTTTTT. Based on the CDR3 plus reference TRBV28 and TRBJ1-4, the full variable domain is DVKVTQSSRYLVKRTGEKVFLECVQDMDHENMFWYRQDPGLGLRLIYFSYDVKMKEKGDIPEGYSVSREKKERFSLILESASTNQTSMYLCASSSGQEAEYEKLFFGSGTQLSVL.

In its sample, this clonotype was seen many times. V is TRBV11-2 and J is TRBJ2-6; no reliable D call. Germline V gene lookup returns CDR1 SGHAT and CDR2 FQNNGV. Deletions cut 2 bases from V and 0 bases from J, with 14 bases between. The CDR3 runs 18 residues. CDR3 amino acids: CASSLLNTQASGANVLTF. As DNA, the CDR3 is TGTGCCAGCAGCTTACTAAATACTCAGGCCTCTGGGGCCAACGTCCTGACTTTC.

This sequence joins TRBV7-3 and TRBJ2-7; D not resolved. Per the germline V gene, CDR1 is SGHTA and CDR2 is FQGTGA. The CDR3 runs to 12 residues. The CDR3 coding sequence is TGTGCCAGCAGCTTAAATCATGACGAGCAGTACGTT. Encoded protein: CASSLNHDEQYV.

This clonotype was observed at least ten times. V usage is TRBV20-1 and J usage is TRBJ1-2, with TRBD1 as a possible D gene (5 bases). V was clipped by 0 bases and J by 8 bases, with 13 bases between them. Germline assignment: CDR1 DFQATT and CDR2 SNEGSKA (reference sequence). The CDR3 has 13 residues. As DNA, the CDR3 is TGCAGTGCTAGAGATCGGAGGGGCCAAGGCTACACCTTC. Translating gives CSARDRRGQGYTF.

The sample holds many counts of this clonotype. This chain's CDR3 is CASRITVNTEAFF. The CDR3 DNA reads as TGCGCCAGCAGAATTACTGTGAACACTGAAGCTTTCTTT. This sequence joins TRBV5-1 and TRBJ1-1; no definite D call. Trimming cost V 5 bases and J 0 bases, with 8 bases left between them. The CDR3 consists of 13 residues. Looked up from germline, CDR1 is SGHRS and CDR2 is YFSETQ. The complete variable domain, with remaining parts taken from reference TRBV5-1 and TRBJ1-1, reads KAGVTQTPRYLIKTRGQQVTLSCSPISGHRSVSWYQQTPGQGLQFLFEYFSETQRNKGNFPGRFSGRQFSNSRSEMNVSTLELGDSALYLCASRITVNTEAFFGQGTRLTVV.

In its sample, this clonotype was seen many times. The chain combines TRBV6-5 with TRBJ1-5; tentative D call: TRBD1 (6 bases). V was pared by 6 bases and J by 2 bases, with 14 bases between. The CDR3 totals 15 residues. Germline V gene data show CDR1 as MNHEY and CDR2 as SVGAGI. DNA of the CDR3: TGTGCCAGCAGGCCAACAGGGTCGGGCAATCAGCCCCAGCATTTT. Protein sequence: CASRPTGSGNQPQHF.

In this sample, this clonotype turned up many times. The J gene is TRBJ2-5, the V gene TRBV5-1; maybe TRBD2 (6 bases). Germline loops: CDR1 SGHRS, CDR2 YFSETQ. The CDR3 totals 14 residues. V was shortened by 1 base and J by 7 bases, with 14 bases between the two germline ends. This chain's CDR3 is CASSLIGGDATQYF. In DNA, the CDR3 is TGCGCCAGCAGCTTGATAGGCGGGGATGCGACCCAGTACTTC.

This clonotype was observed at least ten times. The chain combines TRBV18 with TRBJ1-4, with TRBD1 as a possible D gene (5 bases). The CDR3 sequence is 12 residues long. Germline CDR1 reads KGHSH; CDR2 reads LQKENI. Trimming shortened V by 1 base and J by 8 bases, and 5 bases separated the two germline ends. This CDR3 is CASSPQGEKLFF. The CDR3 DNA sequence: TGTGCCAGCTCACCACAGGGGGAAAAACTGTTTTTT.